This T cell receptor (beta chain) was obtained from a study of shared clonotypes between healthy human individuals. Overall study context: The study used three CD4 naive, three CD4 memory, two CD8 naive and one CD8 memory plate per donor. Findings and limits, study-wide: Only a few donors were included, so the genetic and exposure-history diversity represented was limited. What rarefaction showed was incomplete sorted-subset sequencing despite large depth.

TCRdb's copy holds only in-frame clones and misses some; the assay was immunoSEQ multiplex PCR. Here the sample spans some 790,000 clones, 55% to 75% being singletons. As to this clone: What it recognizes is unknown.

The CDR3 has 18 amino acids. The junction had 8 bases not matched to a gene; V was cut back by 1 base and J by 1 base. Germline CDR1 KGHSH, CDR2 LQKENI. Sequencing was performed on memory CD4+ T cells sorted from blood. Subset in this sample: CD45RA-negative fraction. The receptor's source is a woman in her thirties in good health. The chain uses TRBV18 and TRBJ1-3, with TRBD1 identical over 9 bases. CDR3 sequence (DNA): TGTGCCAGCTCACCACAGGGACAGGGACTCGGATCTGGAAACACCATATATTTT. Translation gives CASSPQGQGLGSGNTIYF. Combining the CDR3 with reference TRBV18 and TRBJ1-3 gives the whole variable domain NAGVMQNPRHLVRRRGQEARLRCSPMKGHSHVYWYRQLPEEGLKFMVYLQKENIIDESGMPKERFSAEFPKEGPSILRIQQVVRGDSAAYFCASSPQGQGLGSGNTIYFGEGSWLTVV.